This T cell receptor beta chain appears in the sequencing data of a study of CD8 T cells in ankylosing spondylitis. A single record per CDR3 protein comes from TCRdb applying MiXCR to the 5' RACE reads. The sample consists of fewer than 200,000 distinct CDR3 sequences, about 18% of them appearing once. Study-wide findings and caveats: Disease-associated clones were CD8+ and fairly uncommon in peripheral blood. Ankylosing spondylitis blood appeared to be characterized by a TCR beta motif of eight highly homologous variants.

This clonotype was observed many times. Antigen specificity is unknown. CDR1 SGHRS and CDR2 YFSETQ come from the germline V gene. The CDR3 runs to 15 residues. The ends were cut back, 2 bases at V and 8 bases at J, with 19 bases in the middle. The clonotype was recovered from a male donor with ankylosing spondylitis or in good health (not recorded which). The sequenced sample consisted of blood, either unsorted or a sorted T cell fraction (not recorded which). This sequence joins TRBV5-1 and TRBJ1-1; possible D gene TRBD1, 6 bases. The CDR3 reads CASSFSTGLPAEAFF. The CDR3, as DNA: TGCGCCAGCAGCTTCTCGACAGGACTCCCCGCGGAAGCTTTCTTT.